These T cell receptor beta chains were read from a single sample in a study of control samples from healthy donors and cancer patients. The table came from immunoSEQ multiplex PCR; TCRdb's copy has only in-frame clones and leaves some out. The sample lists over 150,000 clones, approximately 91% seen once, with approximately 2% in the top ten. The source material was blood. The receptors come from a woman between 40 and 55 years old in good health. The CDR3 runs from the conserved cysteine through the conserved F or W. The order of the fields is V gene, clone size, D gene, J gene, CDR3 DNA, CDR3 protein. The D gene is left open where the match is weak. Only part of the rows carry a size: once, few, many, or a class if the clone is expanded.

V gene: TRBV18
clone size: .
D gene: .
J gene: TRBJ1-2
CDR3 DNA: TGTGCCAGCTCACCACAAGAGGGAGGCTATGGCTACACCTTC
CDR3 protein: CASSPQEGGYGYTF

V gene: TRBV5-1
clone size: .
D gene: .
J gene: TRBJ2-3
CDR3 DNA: TGCGCCAGCAGCTTGGCGGCCGGGGAGGATACGCAGTATTTT
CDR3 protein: CASSLAAGEDTQYF

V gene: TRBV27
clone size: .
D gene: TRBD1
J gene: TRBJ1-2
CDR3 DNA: TGTGCCAGCAGTTCGACAGGGGTAGGGGGCTACACCTTC
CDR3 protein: CASSSTGVGGYTF

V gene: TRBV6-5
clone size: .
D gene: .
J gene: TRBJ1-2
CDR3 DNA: TGTGCCAGCAGTTCCTGGGAGGGGAGGAACTATGGCTACACCTTC
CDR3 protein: CASSSWEGRNYGYTF

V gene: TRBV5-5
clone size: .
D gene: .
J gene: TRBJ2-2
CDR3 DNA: TGTGCCAGCAGCTTAGCCGGGACCGGGGAGCTGTTTTTT
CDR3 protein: CASSLAGTGELFF

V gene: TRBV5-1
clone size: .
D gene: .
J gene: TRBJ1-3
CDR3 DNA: TGCGCCAGCAGCTTGCCGGGAGACTCTGGAAACACCATATATTTT
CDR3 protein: CASSLPGDSGNTIYF

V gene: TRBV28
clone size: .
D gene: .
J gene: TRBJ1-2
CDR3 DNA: TGTGCCAGCAGGCAGTCGGGCGGGCCCTATGGCTACACCTTC
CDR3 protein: CASRQSGGPYGYTF

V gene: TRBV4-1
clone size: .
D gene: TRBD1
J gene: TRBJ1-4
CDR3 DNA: TGCGCCAGCAGCCCGGGACAGCAGCCTGCGGGACGCGAGAAACTGTTTTTT
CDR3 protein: CASSPGQQPAGREKLFF

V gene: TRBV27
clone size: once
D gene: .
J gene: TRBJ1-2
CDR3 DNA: TGTGCCAGCAGTTCCCTTCTAGGGCACCCTCTTGGCTACACCTTC
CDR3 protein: CASSSLLGHPLGYTF

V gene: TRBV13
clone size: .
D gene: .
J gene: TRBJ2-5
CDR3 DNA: TGTGCCAGCAGAAGGGCGGGGTACCAAGAGATCCAGTACTTC
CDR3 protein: CASRRAGYQEIQYF

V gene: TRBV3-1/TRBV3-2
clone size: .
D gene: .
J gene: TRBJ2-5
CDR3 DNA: TGTGCCAGCAGCCTCCATCGGGAGACCCAGTACTTC
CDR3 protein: CASSLHRETQYF

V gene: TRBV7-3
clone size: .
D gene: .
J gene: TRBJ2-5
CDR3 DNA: TGTGCCTCCTCCCCGGGGGCCAACCAAGAGACCCAGTACTTC
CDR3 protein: CASSPGANQETQYF

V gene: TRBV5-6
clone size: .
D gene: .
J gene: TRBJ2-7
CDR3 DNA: TGTGCCAGCAGCTCACCAGGGACCTCTCCCTACGAGCAGTACTTC
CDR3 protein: CASSSPGTSPYEQYF

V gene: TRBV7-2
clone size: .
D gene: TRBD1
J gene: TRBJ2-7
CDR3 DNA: TGTGCCAGCAGCTTTGGACAGGGGGCTGGGGAGCAGTACTTC
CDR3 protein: CASSFGQGAGEQYF

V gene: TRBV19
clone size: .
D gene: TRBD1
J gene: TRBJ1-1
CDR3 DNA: TGTGCCAGTAGCCCGCAGGGGGGGACTGAAGCTTTCTTT
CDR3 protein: CASSPQGGTEAFF

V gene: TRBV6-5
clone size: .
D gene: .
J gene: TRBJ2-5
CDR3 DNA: TGTGCCAGCAGTTTTGGAGAGACCCAGTACTTC
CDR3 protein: CASSFGETQYF

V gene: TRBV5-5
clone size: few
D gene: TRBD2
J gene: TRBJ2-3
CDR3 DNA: TGTGCCAGCAGCCTATTAGCGGGGGCCAGCACAGATACGCAGTATTTT
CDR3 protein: CASSLLAGASTDTQYF

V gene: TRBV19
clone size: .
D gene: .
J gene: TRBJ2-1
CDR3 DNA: TGTGCCAGTAGATGGGGGGCGGGTTACAATGAGCAGTTCTTC
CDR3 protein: CASRWGAGYNEQFF

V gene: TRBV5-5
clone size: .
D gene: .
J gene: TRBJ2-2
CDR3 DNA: TGTGCCAGCAGCTGGGGGGCAGGGGCTAACAGTGGCGGGGAGCTGTTTTTT
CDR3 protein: CASSWGAGANSGGELFF

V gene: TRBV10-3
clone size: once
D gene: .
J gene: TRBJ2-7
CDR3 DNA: TGTGCCATCAGTGGTGAAGGGTTCGAGCAGTACTTC
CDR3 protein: CAISGEGFEQYF

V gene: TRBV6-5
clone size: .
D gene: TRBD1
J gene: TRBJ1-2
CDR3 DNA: TGTGCCAGCAATAACCGGGGACAGCAAAACTATGGCTACACCTTC
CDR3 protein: CASNNRGQQNYGYTF

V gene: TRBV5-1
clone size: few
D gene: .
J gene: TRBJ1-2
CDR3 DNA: TGCGCCAGCAGCGCCAGACAGCTCTCGAACTATGGCTACACCTTC
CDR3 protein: CASSARQLSNYGYTF

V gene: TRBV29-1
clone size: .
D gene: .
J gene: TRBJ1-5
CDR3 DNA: TGCAGCGTTGCGACAGGTGGTAATCAGCCCCAGCATTTT
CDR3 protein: CSVATGGNQPQHF

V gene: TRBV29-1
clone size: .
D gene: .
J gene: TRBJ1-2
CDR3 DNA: TGCAGCGTTGAACAAACAGGGATAGGAGGCTACACCTTC
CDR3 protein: CSVEQTGIGGYTF

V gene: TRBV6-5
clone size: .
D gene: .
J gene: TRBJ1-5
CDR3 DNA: TGTGCCAGCAGCACGGACAGTTATAGCAATCAGCCCCAGCATTTT
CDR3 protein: CASSTDSYSNQPQHF

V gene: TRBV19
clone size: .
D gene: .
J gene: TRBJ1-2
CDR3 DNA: TGTGCCAGTAGTATCGAGGAGTCCTACTTCTATGGCTACACCTTC
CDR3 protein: CASSIEESYFYGYTF

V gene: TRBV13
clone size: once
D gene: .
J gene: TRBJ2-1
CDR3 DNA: TGTGCCAGCAGCCCAGAAACCAGAAATGAGCAGTTCTTC
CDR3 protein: CASSPETRNEQFF

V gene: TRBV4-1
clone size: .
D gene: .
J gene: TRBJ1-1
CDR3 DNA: TGCGCCAGCAGCCGCGACAGGCTAATGAACACTGAAGCTTTCTTT
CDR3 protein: CASSRDRLMNTEAFF

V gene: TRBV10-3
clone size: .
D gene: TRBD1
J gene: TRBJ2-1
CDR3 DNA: TGTGCCATCAGCGGCTCAGGGGGCCATGAGCAGTTCTTC
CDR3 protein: CAISGSGGHEQFF

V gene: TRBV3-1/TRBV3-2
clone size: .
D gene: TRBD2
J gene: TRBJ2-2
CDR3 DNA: TGTGCCAGCAGCCGTTGGACTAGCGGGGGCCGGGAGCTGTTTTTT
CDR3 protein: CASSRWTSGGRELFF

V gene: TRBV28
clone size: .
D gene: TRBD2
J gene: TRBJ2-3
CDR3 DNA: TGTGCCAGCAGTTCCCCCGCTAGCGGGGGGGCCAGGTGGGGCACAGATACGCAGTATTTT
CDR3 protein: CASSSPASGGARWGTDTQYF

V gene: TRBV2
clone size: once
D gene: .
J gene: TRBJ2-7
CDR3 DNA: TGTGCCAGCAGTGAAGACGAGCAGTACTTC
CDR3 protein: CASSEDEQYF

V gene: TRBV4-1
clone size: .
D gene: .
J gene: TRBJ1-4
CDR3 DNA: TGCGCCAGCAGCCAGTCGGCTGCAACTAATGAAAAACTGTTTTTT
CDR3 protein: CASSQSAATNEKLFF

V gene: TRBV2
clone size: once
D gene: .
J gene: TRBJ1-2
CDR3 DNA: TGTGCCAGCAGTTTGTCTGACAGCGACTATGGCTACACCTTC
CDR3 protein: CASSLSDSDYGYTF

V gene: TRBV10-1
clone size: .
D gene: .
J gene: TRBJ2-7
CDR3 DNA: TGCGCCAGCAGTTCAGGACCCAGCTACGAGCAGTACTTC
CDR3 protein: CASSSGPSYEQYF